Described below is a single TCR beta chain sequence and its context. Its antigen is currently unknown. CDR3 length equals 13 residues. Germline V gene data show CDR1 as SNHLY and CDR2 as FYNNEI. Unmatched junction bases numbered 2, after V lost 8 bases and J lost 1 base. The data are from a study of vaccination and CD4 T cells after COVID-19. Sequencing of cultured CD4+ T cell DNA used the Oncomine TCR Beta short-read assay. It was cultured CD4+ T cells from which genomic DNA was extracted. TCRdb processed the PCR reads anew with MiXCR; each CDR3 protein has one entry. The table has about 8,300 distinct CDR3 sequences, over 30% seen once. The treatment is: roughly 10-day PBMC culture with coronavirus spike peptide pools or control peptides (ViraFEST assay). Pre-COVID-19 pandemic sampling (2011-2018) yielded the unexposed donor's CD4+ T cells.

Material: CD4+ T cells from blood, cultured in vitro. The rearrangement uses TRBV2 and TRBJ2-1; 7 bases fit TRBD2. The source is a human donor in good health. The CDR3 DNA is TGTGCCAGCGACGGGGGGTCCTACAATGAGCAGTTCTTC. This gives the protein CASDGGSYNEQFF.